This T cell receptor (beta chain) was identified in a study of cytomegalovirus exposure and HLA in healthy donors. Study outcomes and limitations: It was shown in a later analysis that HLA-associated TCR beta chains were more clonally expanded than other, equally common chains.

Turning to this clone: The antigen remains undetermined.

PCR involved 60 Vbeta and 13 Jbeta primers. The method was immunoSEQ multiplex PCR; TCRdb's version includes in-frame clones alone and lacks a portion of them. Of about 140,000 clones listed, 73% are singletons. Germline V gene data show CDR1 as ENHRY and CDR2 as SYGVKD. The CDR3 consists of 13 residues. V was clipped by 7 bases and J by 3 bases, with 12 bases between them. The sequencing input was PBMCs. The clonotype originates from a woman aged 35 to 49 in good health and CMV-seronegative. The rearrangement uses TRBV10-3 and TRBJ1-1; possibly TRBD1 for D (6 bases). In nucleotides, the CDR3 is TGTGCCATCAACGGAAACAGGGACACTGAAGCTTTCTTT. The encoded protein is CAINGNRDTEAFF.